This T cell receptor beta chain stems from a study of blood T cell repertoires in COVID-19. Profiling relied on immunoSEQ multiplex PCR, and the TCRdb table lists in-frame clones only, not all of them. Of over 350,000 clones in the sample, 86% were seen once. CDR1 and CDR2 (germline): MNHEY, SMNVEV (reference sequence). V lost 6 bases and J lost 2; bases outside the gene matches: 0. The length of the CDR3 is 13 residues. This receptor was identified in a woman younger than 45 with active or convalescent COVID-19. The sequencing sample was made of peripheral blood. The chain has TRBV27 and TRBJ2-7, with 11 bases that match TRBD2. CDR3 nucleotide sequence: TGTGCCAGCAGGACTAGCGGGGCCTACGAGCAGTACTTC. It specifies CASRTSGAYEQYF.